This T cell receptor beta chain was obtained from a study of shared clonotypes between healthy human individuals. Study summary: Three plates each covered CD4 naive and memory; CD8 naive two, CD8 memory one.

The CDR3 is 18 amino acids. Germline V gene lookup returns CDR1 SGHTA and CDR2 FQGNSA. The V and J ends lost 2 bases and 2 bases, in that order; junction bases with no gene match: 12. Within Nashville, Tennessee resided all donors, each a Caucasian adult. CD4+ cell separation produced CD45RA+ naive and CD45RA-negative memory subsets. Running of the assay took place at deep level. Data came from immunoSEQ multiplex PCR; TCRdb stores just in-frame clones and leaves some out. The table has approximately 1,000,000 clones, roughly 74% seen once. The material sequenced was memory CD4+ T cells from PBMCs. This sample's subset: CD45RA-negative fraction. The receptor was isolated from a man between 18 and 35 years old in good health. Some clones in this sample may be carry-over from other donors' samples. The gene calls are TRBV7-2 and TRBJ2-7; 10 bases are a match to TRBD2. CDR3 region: CASSLSPATSGAPYEQYF. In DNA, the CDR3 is TGTGCCAGCAGCTTAAGCCCCGCTACTAGCGGGGCCCCCTACGAGCAGTACTTC.